The 28 T cell receptor beta chains below were found in one sample sequenced in a study of blood T cell repertoires in COVID-19. Profiled with immunoSEQ multiplex PCR; TCRdb holds only in-frame clones, not every one. The sample lists hundreds of thousands of clones, roughly 80% seen once, with about 8% in the top ten. The sequencing sample was made of peripheral blood. Source of these receptors: a woman at least 80 years old with acute or convalescent COVID-19.

The chain uses TRBV4-1 and TRBJ1-2; 7 bases match TRBD1. The CDR3 loop spans 16 amino acids. V lost 0 bases and J lost 3; bases outside the gene matches: 7. The germline V gene has CDR1 MGHRA and CDR2 YSYEKL. The CDR3 region is CASSQEGDSSYYGYTF. CDR3 nucleotide sequence: TGCGCCAGCAGCCAAGAAGGGGACAGCTCGTACTATGGCTACACCTTC.

V usage is TRBV19 and J usage is TRBJ1-5, with D uncertain. The CDR3 totals 16 residues. Looked up from germline, CDR1 is LNHDA and CDR2 is SQIVND (reference sequence). Between the trimmed V and J ends, which lost 7 bases and 4 bases, there was a span of 20 bases. CDR3 sequence: CASKTRANGRNQPQHF. CDR3 in DNA: TGTGCCAGTAAGACAAGGGCGAACGGGAGAAATCAGCCCCAGCATTTT.

This rearrangement joins TRBV3-1 (or the pseudogene TRBV3-2) to TRBJ2-2, with 9 bases that match TRBD1. This CDR3 region has 16 residues. CDR1 is LGHDT, CDR2 YNNKEL, per germline (reference sequence). J was trimmed by 1 base and V by 7 bases; bases with no gene match: 7. The CDR3 loop reads CASTPRGQGNTGELFF. The DNA for the CDR3 is TGTGCCAGCACCCCCCGGGGACAGGGGAACACCGGGGAGCTGTTTTTT.

The J gene is TRBJ2-2, the V gene TRBV7-8, with TRBD1 matching over 8 bases. The germline CDR1 and CDR2 sequences are SGHVS and FQNEAQ. The CDR3 spans 16 residues. V lost 2 bases and J lost 3; bases outside the gene matches: 5. DNA of the CDR3: TGTGCCAGCAGCTTAAGGGACAGGTCAGACACCGGGGAGCTGTTTTTT. This sequence encodes CASSLRDRSDTGELFF.

V and J are TRBV28 and TRBJ2-7; 11 bases fit TRBD1. Germline values: CDR1 MDHEN, CDR2 SYDVKM. CDR3 size: 13 residues. V was pared by 5 bases and J by 6 bases, with 3 bases of the junction left unmatched. CDR3 region: CASSEGQGVEQYF. The CDR3 DNA reads TGTGCCAGCAGTGAGGGACAGGGGGTCGAGCAGTACTTC.

This clone was counted at least ten times. The gene calls are TRBV29-1 and TRBJ1-2, with D perhaps TRBD1 (5 bases). The V end was cut by 8 bases, the J end by 6 bases, with 22 bases between. Germline V gives CDR1 SQVTM, CDR2 ANQGSEA. The CDR3 has 14 amino acids. The CDR3 loop is CSSLDSQHVHGYTF. Written as DNA, the CDR3 is TGCAGCTCGTTAGACAGCCAACATGTTCATGGCTACACCTTC.

The genes are TRBV7-6 and TRBJ2-3; D gene unclear. The CDR3 spans 13 residues. Germline V gene sequence: CDR1 SGHVS, CDR2 FNYEAQ. V lost 7 bases and J lost 2, with 10 bases in between. The CDR3 region has the DNA TGTGCCAGCATGGGCTCGTCCACAGATACGCAGTATTTT. Residues: CASMGSSTDTQYF.

This clone showed up just a few times. The chain combines TRBV3-1 (or the pseudogene TRBV3-2) with TRBJ2-5, with TRBD2 identical over 8 bases. This CDR3 comprises 20 residues. CDR1 and CDR2 from the germline V gene are LGHDT and YNNKEL (reference sequence). The V segment lost 4 bases and the J segment 0 bases; nucleotides outside the gene matches: 19. CDR3: CASSPQPQGPRLAYQETQYF. For the CDR3, the DNA is TGTGCCAGCAGCCCCCAGCCCCAGGGGCCGAGACTAGCGTACCAAGAGACCCAGTACTTC.

The chain uses TRBV5-1 and TRBJ1-6, with no clear D. The germline gives CDR1 SGHRS, CDR2 YFSETQ. The CDR3 loop spans 15 amino acids. V lost 0 bases and J lost 10, with 14 bases in between. CDR3 bases: TGCGCCAGCAGCTTGGCCGGGGATAAGGGATCACCCCTCCACTTT. It yields the protein CASSLAGDKGSPLHF.

The chain employs TRBV11-3 and TRBJ2-7; 14 nucleotides agree with TRBD2. This CDR3 has 17 amino acids. CDR1 SGHNT and CDR2 YENEEA come from the germline V gene. V trimming: 1 base; J trimming: 2 bases; junction bases outside the gene matches: 4. CDR3 in DNA: TGTGCCAGCAGCTTAGGCGAGGGACTAGCGGGAGCCTACGAGCAGTACTTC. Protein: CASSLGEGLAGAYEQYF.

The V and J genes are TRBV19 and TRBJ2-5; a weak D match, TRBD2 (7 bases). The germline V and J ends were trimmed by 7 bases and 5 bases, with 17 bases remaining between them. The CDR3 contains 14 residues. Germline-derived CDR1 and CDR2 are LNHDA and SQIVND (reference sequence). The CDR3 DNA follows: TGTGCCAGTACAAAGGGGGGGGCGCGGGAGACCCAGTACTTC. Amino acid sequence: CASTKGGARETQYF.

The V gene is TRBV5-1, the J gene TRBJ2-7; 11 nucleotides line up with TRBD1. The CDR3 totals 15 residues. The germline gives CDR1 SGHRS, CDR2 YFSETQ. With 4 bases clipped from V and 5 bases from J, the junction kept 8 bases outside the gene matches. CDR3 region: CASSVSGTGGNEQYF. The CDR3, as DNA: TGCGCCAGCAGCGTATCCGGGACAGGGGGGAACGAGCAGTACTTC.

V and J are TRBV4-2 and TRBJ2-6, with D possibly TRBD1 on 5 matching bases. The V end lost 0 bases, the J end lost 0 bases, and 18 bases lay between the germline ends. Germline V gene sequence: CDR1 LGHNA, CDR2 YNFKEQ. The CDR3 runs 20 residues. CDR3 in amino acids: CASSQDSVGREFSGANVLTF. In DNA, the CDR3 is TGTGCCAGCAGCCAAGATTCGGTGGGCAGGGAATTCTCTGGGGCCAACGTCCTGACTTTC.

The genes are TRBV2 and TRBJ1-5, with D possibly TRBD1 on 6 matching bases. The length of the CDR3 is 15 residues. V was cut by 3 bases and J by 3 bases, with 12 bases left in between. CDR1 is SNHLY and CDR2 is FYNNEI in the germline V gene. The CDR3 region is CASSDRTASNQPQHF. In DNA, the CDR3 is TGTGCCAGCAGTGATAGGACAGCCTCCAATCAGCCCCAGCATTTT.

Only a few counts were recorded for this clone. V usage is TRBV3-1 (or the pseudogene TRBV3-2) and J usage is TRBJ2-7, with 11 bases identical to TRBD2. This CDR3 comprises 15 residues. Per the germline V gene, CDR1 is LGHDT and CDR2 is YNNKEL (reference sequence). The V gene end was trimmed by 4 bases and the J gene end by 5 bases; junction bases not matched to a gene: 7. This CDR3 reads CASSRGTSGPNEQYF. CDR3 bases: TGTGCCAGCAGCCGCGGGACTAGCGGCCCTAACGAGCAGTACTTC.

The J gene is TRBJ1-5, the V gene TRBV18; 8 positions match TRBD1. In germline, CDR1 is KGHSH, CDR2 LQKENI. The CDR3 extends over 18 amino acids. V dropped 6 bases and J dropped 4; count of bases not matched to a gene: 17. Written as DNA, the CDR3 is TGTGCCAGCTCCTTGCGTGCCTCGGACAGGGTCGGTAATCAGCCCCAGCATTTT. Translating it yields CASSLRASDRVGNQPQHF.

This sequence joins TRBV7-3 and TRBJ2-5; 9 bases fit TRBD2. The CDR3 has 14 amino acids. V was clipped by 5 bases and J by 3 bases; unmatched bases: 4. Per the germline V gene, CDR1 is SGHTA and CDR2 is FQGTGA. The CDR3 coding sequence is TGTGCCAGCAGCCCAAGACTAGCGGAAGAGACCCAGTACTTC. Its protein is CASSPRLAEETQYF.

The chain uses TRBV5-4 and TRBJ2-2, with TRBD2 matching 8 bases. J was trimmed by 3 bases and V by 4 bases; bases with no gene match: 14. Germline V gives CDR1 SGHNT, CDR2 YYREEE (reference sequence). The CDR3 is made up of 18 amino acids. CDR3 amino acids: CASSPTGGEGGYTGELFF. The CDR3, as DNA: TGTGCCAGCAGCCCGACCGGGGGGGAGGGAGGTTACACCGGGGAGCTGTTTTTT. Variable domain in full (rest from reference TRBV5-4 and TRBJ2-2): ETGVTQSPTHLIKTRGQQVTLRCSSQSGHNTVSWYQQALGQGPQFIFQYYREEENGRGNFPPRFSGLQFPNYSSELNVNALELDDSALYLCASSPTGGEGGYTGELFFGEGSRLTVL.

V gene TRBV27 combines with J gene TRBJ2-7; D is possibly TRBD2 (6 bases). Germline V CDR1 and CDR2: MNHEY, SMNVEV (reference sequence). This CDR3 comprises 14 residues. V lost 1 base and J lost 2, with 9 bases in between. The CDR3 protein is CASSLLRGTYEQYF. CDR3 sequence (DNA): TGTGCCAGCAGTTTATTGCGGGGTACCTACGAGCAGTACTTC.

The rearrangement uses TRBV5-4 and TRBJ1-1; the D is unclear. Looked up from germline, CDR1 is SGHNT and CDR2 is YYREEE (reference sequence). Trimming stripped 4 bases from V and 7 bases from J, with 14 bases between. The length of the CDR3 is 13 residues. The CDR3 sequence is CASSHPEKYEAFF. The CDR3 coding sequence is TGTGCCAGCAGCCATCCAGAAAAATATGAAGCTTTCTTT.

The rearrangement links TRBV9 to TRBJ2-3; no reliable D call. This CDR3 is 14 amino acids long. The V end was cut by 0 bases, the J end by 2 bases, with 7 bases between. Germline CDR1 reads SGDLS; CDR2 reads YYNGEE. The CDR3 spells CASSVAPFTDTQYF. Here the CDR3 DNA reads TGTGCCAGCAGCGTAGCTCCCTTCACAGATACGCAGTATTTT.

J is TRBJ1-1 and V is TRBV11-3, with a possible D match to TRBD1 (5 bases). Germline lookup yields CDR1 SGHNT and CDR2 YENEEA. Between the trimmed V and J ends, which lost 5 bases and 1 base, there was a span of 14 bases. This CDR3 has 15 residues. CDR3 in amino acids: CASSPGRTTNTEAFF. The DNA for the CDR3 is TGTGCCAGCAGCCCAGGGAGGACAACGAACACTGAAGCTTTCTTT.

This sequence joins TRBV6-1 and TRBJ2-6; TRBD1 might be the D (6 bases). The V end lost 2 bases, the J end lost 4 bases, and 12 bases lay between the germline ends. Germline assignment: CDR1 MNHNS and CDR2 SASEGT. The CDR3 contains 16 residues. The CDR3 DNA reads TGTGCCAGCAGTGAAACAGGGTCTCGGGGGGCCAACGTCCTGACTTTC. The encoded protein is CASSETGSRGANVLTF.

The rearrangement joins TRBV3-1 (or the pseudogene TRBV3-2) to TRBJ1-1; 11 nucleotides agree with TRBD1. V lost 3 bases, J lost 7 bases, and 7 bases stayed unmatched. The CDR3 is 15 amino acids. Per germline, CDR1 LGHDT and CDR2 YNNKEL (reference sequence). CDR3 bases: TGTGCCAGCAGCCAGGCGGACAGGGGGCAAATTGAAGCTTTCTTT. Its protein is CASSQADRGQIEAFF.

The chain employs TRBV12-3 or TRBV12-4 and TRBJ1-1; tentative D call: TRBD1 (6 bases). Trimming cost V 7 bases and J 6 bases, with 15 bases left between them. The CDR3 is made up of 13 amino acids. The CDR3 nucleotides are TGTGCCAGCACACTACAGGGCTCGGCTGAAGCTTTCTTT. It specifies CASTLQGSAEAFF.

The rearrangement uses TRBV2 and TRBJ1-5; TRBD1 matches 8 bases. Germline CDR1 SNHLY, CDR2 FYNNEI. This CDR3 has 14 amino acids. Trimming cost V 6 bases and J 7 bases; bases outside gene matches: 8. In DNA, the CDR3 is TGTGCCAGCAGCGACAGGGGAGTTGGACAGCCCCAGCATTTT. This gives the protein CASSDRGVGQPQHF.

This chain joins TRBV10-3 and TRBJ2-7; no clear D. The V gene lost 3 bases and the J gene lost 3 bases, with 6 bases spanning the gap. The V gene's germline CDR1 is ENHRY and CDR2 SYGVKD. This CDR3 spans 12 amino acids. The CDR3 DNA reads TGTGCCATCAGTGAATACGGCTACGAGCAGTACTTC. Residues: CAISEYGYEQYF.

This clone was observed once. The chain uses TRBV5-1 and TRBJ2-3; perhaps TRBD1 as D (6 bases). CDR3 size: 16 residues. Trimming took off 4 bases at V and 2 bases at J, with 17 bases between the two ends. In germline, CDR1 is SGHRS, CDR2 YFSETQ. The CDR3: CASSPARQDNTDTQYF. The DNA for the CDR3 is TGCGCCAGCAGCCCCGCTCGACAGGACAACACAGATACGCAGTATTTT. Supplemented by reference TRBV5-1 and TRBJ2-3, the full variable domain reads KAGVTQTPRYLIKTRGQQVTLSCSPISGHRSVSWYQQTPGQGLQFLFEYFSETQRNKGNFPGRFSGRQFSNSRSEMNVSTLELGDSALYLCASSPARQDNTDTQYFGPGTRLTVL.